Presented here are 17 T cell receptor beta chains from one specimen sequenced in a study of OX40 agonist ivuxolimab in advanced cancers. Library construction relied on the immunoSEQ multiplex PCR assay. This immuneACCESS table, as held by TCRdb, lists in-frame sequences with V and J called but not all clones. Of the missing ones, under half trace to an unresolved V gene in checked studies; the others have no known cause. For this sample there are over 50,000 clones; approximately 77% appear just once. The ten largest clones take up more than 0.4% of the sample. The sample here was CD4+ or CD8+ T cells sorted from blood, taken in a trial of the OX40 agonist ivuxolimab. These receptors all come from an adult with an advanced solid tumor such as melanoma, head and neck, liver or kidney cancer.

The chain is built from TRBV6-6 and TRBJ2-6; D may be TRBD1 or TRBD2 (5 bases each). V lost 10 bases and J 0 bases, leaving 13 bases between the germline ends. CDR1 and CDR2 from the germline V gene are MNHNY and SVGAGI (reference sequence). There are 15 residues in the CDR3. The CDR3 reads CAIKAGTSGANVLTF. The CDR3 nucleotides are TGTGCCATTAAAGCCGGGACCTCTGGGGCCAACGTCCTGACTTTC.

The chain couples TRBV11-2 to TRBJ2-2, with D hard to call. CDR3 length: 13 amino acids. The ends were cut back, 5 bases at V and 4 bases at J, with 8 bases in the middle. Germline CDR1 reads SGHAT; CDR2 reads FQNNGV. The CDR3 DNA reads TGTGCCAGCAGCCTTCCCTCCACCGGGGAGCTGTTTTTT. Translated, it gives CASSLPSTGELFF.

The chain has TRBV5-4 and TRBJ2-7, with TRBD2 as a possible D gene (6 bases). V was pared by 4 bases and J by 0 bases, with 17 bases between. Germline CDR1 is SGHNT and CDR2 is YYREEE (reference sequence). CDR3 length equals 16 residues. The CDR3 DNA reads as TGTGCCAGCAGCCTTGGAGGGAGACAGCTCTCCTACGAGCAGTACTTC. Its translation is CASSLGGRQLSYEQYF.

This clone was recorded only once. CDR3 loop: CASSPGGLYEQYF. The CDR3 nucleotides are TGTGCCAGCAGCCCCGGCGGCCTCTACGAGCAGTACTTC. The chain links TRBV7-2 to TRBJ2-5; D unclear. Gene TRBJ2-7 matches the end of the DNA better, so the J call may be wrong. CDR3 length: 13 amino acids. Germline V CDR1 and CDR2: SGHTA, FQGNSA.

The chain links TRBV28 to TRBJ2-7; D remains unclear. CDR3 size: 13 residues. Trimming removed 5 bases at V and 5 bases at J, with 13 bases between. CDR1 and CDR2 (germline): MDHEN, SYDVKM. The CDR3: CASSPASLHEQYF. CDR3 coding DNA: TGTGCCAGCAGTCCCGCTAGTCTCCACGAGCAGTACTTC.

This clone was seen just once. The chain carries TRBV2 and TRBJ1-2, with a weak D call TRBD1 (6 bases). The CDR3 sequence is 14 residues long. Germline assignment: CDR1 SNHLY and CDR2 FYNNEI. The V end lost 7 bases, the J end lost 7 bases, and 19 bases lay between the germline ends. The CDR3 sequence: CASTQGHLSSGYTF. The CDR3 nucleotides read TGTGCCAGCACCCAGGGACACCTGTCGTCTGGCTACACCTTC.

This clone was seen more than once but under ten times. The chain joins TRBV18 to TRBJ2-2; D tentatively reads TRBD1 or TRBD2 (5 bases each). Germline V gives CDR1 KGHSH, CDR2 LQKENI. V lost 0 bases to trimming and J lost 6 bases, with 14 bases between them. This CDR3 spans 16 amino acids. CDR3 bases: TGTGCCAGCTCACCACCAAGGGGACGTTTTTCCGGGGAGCTGTTTTTT. It encodes CASSPPRGRFSGELFF.

CDR3 coding DNA: TGTGCCAGCAGCGCAGGACTAGCCCACGAGCAGTACTTC. Its protein is CASSAGLAHEQYF. The gene calls are TRBV11-3 and TRBJ2-7; 8 nucleotides line up with TRBD2. Losses at the gene ends were 5 bases for V and 5 bases for J; bases not matched to a gene: 5. The CDR3 spans 13 residues. Germline CDR1 and CDR2: SGHNT and YENEEA.

The chain employs TRBV19 and TRBJ2-1, with 15 bases identical to TRBD2. The CDR3 length is 14 residues. Trimming removed 7 bases from V and 10 bases from J; junction bases left unmatched: 5. Germline CDR1 LNHDA, CDR2 SQIVND (reference sequence). CDR3 sequence reads: CASTGLAGGNEQFF. CDR3 sequence (DNA): TGTGCCAGTACTGGACTAGCGGGAGGGAACGAGCAGTTCTTC.

This chain's CDR3 is CASSESTGLARPYEQYF. The CDR3 nucleotides read TGCGCCAGCAGTGAGTCGACGGGGCTAGCTCGACCCTACGAGCAGTACTTC. The gene calls are TRBV10-2 and TRBJ2-7; D may be TRBD1 or TRBD2 (5 bases each). Germline-derived CDR1 and CDR2 are WSHSY and SAAADI. This CDR3 has 17 residues. The V end lost 0 bases, the J end lost 2 bases, and 17 bases lay between the germline ends.

The chain couples TRBV14 to TRBJ2-5; D remains ambiguous. Germline-derived CDR1 and CDR2 are SGHDN and FVKESK. The CDR3 totals 14 residues. V was shortened by 6 bases and J by 1 base, with 12 bases between the two germline ends. The CDR3 bases are TGTGCCAGCAGTCCTCTAGTGGGCCAAGAGACCCAGTACTTC. Translated: CASSPLVGQETQYF.

The rearrangement joins TRBV9 to TRBJ1-1; D ambiguous. Per the germline V gene, CDR1 is SGDLS and CDR2 is YYNGEE. The CDR3 is 15 residues long. Trimming removed 0 bases at V and 1 base at J, with 10 bases between. CDR3 coding DNA: TGTGCCAGCAGCGTAGAAGCTCACTCGAACACTGAAGCTTTCTTT. It is translated as CASSVEAHSNTEAFF.

Only a few counts were recorded for this clone. V is TRBV5-5 and J is TRBJ2-3, with TRBD2 as a possible D gene (5 bases). V was shortened by 0 bases and J by 2 bases, with 7 bases between the two germline ends. The germline V gene encodes CDR1 SGHKS and CDR2 YYEKEE (reference sequence). The CDR3 spans 14 residues. The CDR3: CASSLAGNTDTQYF. The CDR3 DNA is TGTGCCAGCAGCTTGGCGGGAAACACAGATACGCAGTATTTT. Variable domain in full (rest from reference TRBV5-5 and TRBJ2-3): DAGVTQSPTHLIKTRGQQVTLRCSPISGHKSVSWYQQVLGQGPQFIFQYYEKEERGRGNFPDRFSARQFPNYSSELNVNALLLGDSALYLCASSLAGNTDTQYFGPGTRLTVL.

This chain joins TRBV7-8 and TRBJ2-1; 8 nucleotides match TRBD2. The CDR3 spans 14 residues. The V gene's germline CDR1 is SGHVS and CDR2 FQNEAQ. Losses at the gene ends were 5 bases for V and 3 bases for J; bases not matched to a gene: 3. The CDR3 region is CASSIREGYNEQFF. In nucleotides, the CDR3 is TGTGCCAGCAGCATCCGGGAGGGCTACAATGAGCAGTTCTTC.

This clone was picked up a small number of times. This rearrangement joins TRBV27 to TRBJ2-5; unclear D gene. CDR3 size: 11 residues. CDR1 MNHEY and CDR2 SMNVEV come from the germline V gene (reference sequence). Trimming stripped 4 bases from V and 5 bases from J, with 5 bases between. The CDR3 loop is CASSSQETQYF. CDR3 nucleotide sequence: TGTGCCAGCAGTTCCCAGGAGACCCAGTACTTC.

The chain has TRBV2 and TRBJ2-3; 9 bases match TRBD2. This CDR3 spans 16 amino acids. Germline V lookup: CDR1 SNHLY, CDR2 FYNNEI. V lost 9 bases, J lost 1 base, and 11 bases stayed unmatched. CDR3 DNA: TGTGCCAGAGGGGCGGGAGGGCCGAGGGGCACAGATACGCAGTATTTT. As protein: CARGAGGPRGTDTQYF. Together with reference TRBV2 and TRBJ2-3, the CDR3 gives the full variable domain: EPEVTQTPSHQVTQMGQEVILRCVPISNHLYFYWYRQILGQKVEFLVSFYNNEISEKSEIFDDQFSVERPDGSNFTLKIRSTKLEDSAMYFCARGAGGPRGTDTQYFGPGTRLTVL.

The CDR3 nucleotides are TGTGCCAGCAGCTTAGTCTGGGGCGCTGAAGCTTTCTTT. As protein: CASSLVWGAEAFF. The genes are TRBV11-2 and TRBJ1-1, with D possibly being TRBD1 (5 bases). The CDR3 is 13 amino acids. The V gene's germline CDR1 is SGHAT and CDR2 FQNNGV. The ends were cut back, 1 base at V and 6 bases at J, with 9 bases in the middle.